The next 19 T cell receptor beta chains were all read from a single sample in a study of lymphopenia after photon versus proton radiotherapy. Clones were read by immunoSEQ multiplex PCR, and TCRdb kept only the in-frame ones, dropping some. The sample yields 20,000 to 25,000 clones, 85% seen once. This specimen was peripheral blood, taken from a patient treated with photon-based radiotherapy. Receptors were obtained from a man aged 55 to 69 with pancreatic cancer.

The chain combines TRBV5-1 with TRBJ1-2, with D possibly TRBD1 on 5 matching bases. V was shortened by 2 bases and J by 0 bases, with 11 bases between the two germline ends. Germline CDR1 and CDR2: SGHRS and YFSETQ. There are 15 residues in the CDR3. DNA of the CDR3: TGCGCCAGCAGCTTATTGGCAGGGACTAACTATGGCTACACCTTC. Its protein product is CASSLLAGTNYGYTF.

V and J are TRBV30 and TRBJ2-7; TRBD1 agrees at 7 bases. The length of the CDR3 is 12 residues. Per the germline V gene, CDR1 is GTSNPN and CDR2 is SVGIG (reference sequence). Trimming cost V 2 bases and J 6 bases; bases outside gene matches: 4. The CDR3 nucleotides are TGTGCCTGGAGTCAGACAGGGAGCGAGCAGTACTTC. Amino acids: CAWSQTGSEQYF.

The rearrangement links TRBV30 to TRBJ2-2, with 7 positions matching TRBD1. With V trimmed by 4 bases and J by 1 base, 6 bases remained unmatched. Looked up from germline, CDR1 is GTSNPN and CDR2 is SVGIG (reference sequence). This CDR3 comprises 15 residues. DNA of the CDR3: TGTGCCTGGATTCCGGGACAGAAGAACACCGGGGAGCTGTTTTTT. Translating gives CAWIPGQKNTGELFF.

V is TRBV6-5 and J is TRBJ2-5; the match to TRBD2 covers 7 bases. Looked up from germline, CDR1 is MNHEY and CDR2 is SVGAGI. J lost 1 base, V lost 10 bases, and 9 bases had no gene match. The CDR3 is made up of 14 amino acids. The CDR3 DNA reads TGTGCCACTCATGAGGAGCGGGGCCAAGAGACCCAGTACTTC. Its translation is CATHEERGQETQYF.

This chain links TRBV29-1 with TRBJ1-2; D remains unclear. Per the germline V gene, CDR1 is SQVTM and CDR2 is ANQGSEA. V was trimmed by 1 base and J by 12 bases, leaving 6 bases between them. CDR3 length equals 9 residues. Written as DNA, the CDR3 is TGCAGCGTTGAAGGCAGCCACACCTTC. Translating gives CSVEGSHTF.

This clone was seen a single time. V and J are TRBV4-3 and TRBJ2-7; D not certain. Trimming stripped 5 bases from V and 3 bases from J, with 11 bases between. Germline V gives CDR1 LGHNA, CDR2 YSLEER. This CDR3 region has 13 residues. CDR3 protein: CASSSAIDYEQYF. Here the CDR3 DNA reads TGCGCCAGCAGCTCCGCGATCGACTACGAGCAGTACTTC.

The V gene is TRBV5-1, the J gene TRBJ2-7; D gene ambiguous. CDR1 is SGHRS, CDR2 YFSETQ, per germline. Trimming pared 3 bases from V and 2 bases from J, leaving 12 bases between. The CDR3 contains 14 residues. The CDR3 nucleotides are TGCGCCAGCAGCTCCGGGTCCTTCCCCTACGAGCAGTACTTC. Residues: CASSSGSFPYEQYF. Full variable domain (missing parts from reference TRBV5-1 and TRBJ2-7): KAGVTQTPRYLIKTRGQQVTLSCSPISGHRSVSWYQQTPGQGLQFLFEYFSETQRNKGNFPGRFSGRQFSNSRSEMNVSTLELGDSALYLCASSSGSFPYEQYFGPGTRLTVT.

This clone occurred a few times. This rearrangement joins TRBV2 to TRBJ1-4; possible D gene TRBD1, 5 bases. The CDR3 loop spans 12 amino acids. The V gene lost 4 bases and the J gene lost 7 bases, with 7 bases spanning the gap. Germline V gene sequence: CDR1 SNHLY, CDR2 FYNNEI. The CDR3 DNA follows: TGTGCCAGCAGTGTGGGGACTGAAAAACTGTTTTTT. It specifies CASSVGTEKLFF.

This clone was counted only a few times. The rearrangement joins TRBV27 to TRBJ2-4, with 9 bases identical to TRBD2. The germline gives CDR1 MNHEY, CDR2 SMNVEV (reference sequence). V gave up 6 bases and J gave up 5 bases; unmatched junction bases: 8. The CDR3 consists of 15 residues. The CDR3 loop is CASSPWAGGENIQYF. Here the CDR3 DNA reads TGTGCCAGCAGCCCCTGGGCGGGGGGGGAAAACATTCAGTACTTC.

The genes are TRBV10-3 and TRBJ1-1; D is unclear. CDR3 size: 15 residues. Germline lookup yields CDR1 ENHRY and CDR2 SYGVKD. V gave up 7 bases and J gave up 0 bases, with 15 bases separating them. CDR3 DNA: TGTGCCATCACCCCCCTTATAGGGCTGAACACTGAAGCTTTCTTT. Translating it yields CAITPLIGLNTEAFF.

This sequence joins TRBV5-1 and TRBJ2-2; 10 bases are shared with TRBD2. Per the germline V gene, CDR1 is SGHRS and CDR2 is YFSETQ. The CDR3 totals 14 residues. The V segment lost 6 bases and the J segment 8 bases; nucleotides outside the gene matches: 7. The CDR3 sequence is CASNPQGLAGELFF. In DNA form, the CDR3 reads TGCGCCAGCAACCCTCAGGGACTAGCGGGGGAGCTGTTTTTT.

The chain has TRBV25-1 and TRBJ1-2; D gene uncertain. CDR3 length equals 13 residues. Germline CDR1 and CDR2: MGHDK and SYGVNS. V lost 3 bases and J 2 bases, leaving 7 bases between the germline ends. The CDR3 spells CASSEGLNYGYTF. CDR3 nucleotide sequence: TGTGCCAGCAGTGAGGGGTTGAACTATGGCTACACCTTC.

J is TRBJ1-6 and V is TRBV20-1, with D uncertain. Trimming shortened V by 5 bases and J by 7 bases, and 6 bases separated the two germline ends. There are 11 residues in the CDR3. CDR1 DFQATT and CDR2 SNEGSKA come from the germline V gene (reference sequence). CDR3 protein: CSAGLNSPLHF. As DNA, the CDR3 is TGCAGTGCTGGTCTAAATTCACCCCTCCACTTT.

V usage is TRBV7-2 and J usage is TRBJ1-2, with 9 nucleotides matching TRBD1. CDR3 length equals 15 residues. V lost 5 bases, J lost 8 bases, and 12 bases stayed unmatched. Germline loops: CDR1 SGHTA, CDR2 FQGNSA. This chain's CDR3 is CASSQPGQGFKGYTF. The CDR3 bases are TGTGCCAGCAGCCAACCTGGACAGGGGTTTAAAGGCTACACCTTC.

The V and J genes are TRBV19 and TRBJ1-1, with 7 nucleotides matching TRBD1. This CDR3 has 14 amino acids. V shed 9 bases and J 4 bases; nucleotides not matched to a gene: 11. The germline gives CDR1 LNHDA, CDR2 SQIVND (reference sequence). CDR3 protein: CASTQGGLGTEAFF. The CDR3 DNA follows: TGTGCCAGCACTCAGGGGGGGTTGGGCACTGAAGCTTTCTTT.

This chain links TRBV5-6 with TRBJ2-3; D ambiguous. Trimming took 1 base from V and 6 from J, leaving 6 bases between them. The CDR3 is made up of 12 amino acids. The germline gives CDR1 SGHDT, CDR2 YYEEEE. The CDR3 nucleotides are TGTGCCAGCAGCTTGTACGGGGATACGCAGTATTTT. It is translated as CASSLYGDTQYF.

V is TRBV4-3 and J is TRBJ2-5; D is perhaps TRBD2 (6 bases). The closer fit of TRBJ2-7 to the DNA end suggests the J call may be wrong. This CDR3 is 14 amino acids long. CDR1 is LGHNA and CDR2 is YSLEER in the germline V gene. Here the CDR3 reads CASSPGLGPGEQYF. The DNA for the CDR3 is TGCGCCAGCAGCCCGGGACTCGGCCCGGGCGAGCAGTACTTC.

This sequence joins TRBV6-1 and TRBJ1-1; D is undetermined. The length of the CDR3 is 11 residues. In germline, CDR1 is MNHNS, CDR2 SASEGT. V lost 8 bases, J lost 0 bases, and 4 bases lay in between. The CDR3 is CASGVNTEAFF. CDR3 nucleotide sequence: TGTGCCAGCGGGGTGAACACTGAAGCTTTCTTT.

This clone was seen just once. The chain joins TRBV6-5 to TRBJ2-1, with TRBD2 as a possible D gene (6 bases). CDR3 length: 15 amino acids. V was cut by 1 base and J by 9 bases, with 16 bases left in between. Germline CDR1 MNHEY, CDR2 SVGAGI. Here the CDR3 reads CASSYFEQEGSEQFF. CDR3 coding DNA: TGTGCCAGCAGTTACTTTGAACAGGAGGGGAGTGAGCAGTTCTTC.